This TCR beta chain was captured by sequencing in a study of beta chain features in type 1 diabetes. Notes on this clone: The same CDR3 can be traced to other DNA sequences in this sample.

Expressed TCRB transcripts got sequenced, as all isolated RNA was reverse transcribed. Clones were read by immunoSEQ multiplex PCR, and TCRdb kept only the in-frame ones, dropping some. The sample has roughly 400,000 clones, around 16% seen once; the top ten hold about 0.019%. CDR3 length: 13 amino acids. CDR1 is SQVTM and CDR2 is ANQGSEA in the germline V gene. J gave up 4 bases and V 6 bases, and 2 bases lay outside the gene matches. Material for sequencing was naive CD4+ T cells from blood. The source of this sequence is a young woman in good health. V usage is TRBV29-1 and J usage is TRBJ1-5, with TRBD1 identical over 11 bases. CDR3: CSVGTGGNQPQHF. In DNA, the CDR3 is TGCAGCGTCGGGACAGGGGGAAATCAGCCCCAGCATTTT.